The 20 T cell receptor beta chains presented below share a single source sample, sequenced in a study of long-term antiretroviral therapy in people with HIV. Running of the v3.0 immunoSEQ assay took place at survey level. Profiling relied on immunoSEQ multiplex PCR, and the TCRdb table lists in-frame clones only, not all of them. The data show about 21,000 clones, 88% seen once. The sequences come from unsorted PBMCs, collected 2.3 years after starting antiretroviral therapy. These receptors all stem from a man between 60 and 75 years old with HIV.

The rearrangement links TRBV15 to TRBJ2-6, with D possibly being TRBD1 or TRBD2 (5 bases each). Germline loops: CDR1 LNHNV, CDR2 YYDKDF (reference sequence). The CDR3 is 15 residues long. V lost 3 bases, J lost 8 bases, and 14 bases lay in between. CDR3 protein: CATSRFKGEPNVLTF. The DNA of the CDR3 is TGTGCCACCAGCAGGTTCAAAGGGGAGCCCAACGTCCTGACTTTC.

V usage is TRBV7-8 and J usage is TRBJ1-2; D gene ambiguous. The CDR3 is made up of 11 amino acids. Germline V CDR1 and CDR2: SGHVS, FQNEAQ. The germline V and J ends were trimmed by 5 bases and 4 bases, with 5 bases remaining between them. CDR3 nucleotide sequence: TGTGCCAGCAGCCGAGGCTATGGCTACACCTTC. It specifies CASSRGYGYTF.

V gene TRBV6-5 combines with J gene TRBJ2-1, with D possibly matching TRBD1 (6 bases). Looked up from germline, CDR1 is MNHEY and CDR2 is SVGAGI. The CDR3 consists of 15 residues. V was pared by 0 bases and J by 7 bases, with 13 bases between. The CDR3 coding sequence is TGTGCCAGCAGTTACTCCTATGACAGGCAAAATGAGCAGTTCTTC. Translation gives CASSYSYDRQNEQFF.

The CDR3 sequence is CASSQDWDRGGNTIYF. CDR3 bases: TGCGCCAGCAGCCAAGACTGGGACAGGGGTGGAAACACCATATATTTT. The genes are TRBV4-3 and TRBJ1-3; 10 bases map to TRBD1. The CDR3 has 16 amino acids. V lost 0 bases to trimming and J lost 3 bases; unmatched junction nucleotides: 2. Germline assignment: CDR1 LGHNA and CDR2 YSLEER.

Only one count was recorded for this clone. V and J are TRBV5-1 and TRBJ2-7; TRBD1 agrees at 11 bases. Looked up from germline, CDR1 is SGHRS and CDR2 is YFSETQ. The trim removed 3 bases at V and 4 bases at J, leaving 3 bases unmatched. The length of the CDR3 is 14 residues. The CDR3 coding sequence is TGCGCCAGCAGCTCCGGGACAGGGGGATACGAGCAGTACTTC. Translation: CASSSGTGGYEQYF.

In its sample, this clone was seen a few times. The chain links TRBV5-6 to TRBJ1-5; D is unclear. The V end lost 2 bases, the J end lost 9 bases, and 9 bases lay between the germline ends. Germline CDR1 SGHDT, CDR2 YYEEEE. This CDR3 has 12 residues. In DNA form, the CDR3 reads TGTGCCAGCAGCTTAGGAGCCCGGCCCCAGCATTTT. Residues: CASSLGARPQHF.

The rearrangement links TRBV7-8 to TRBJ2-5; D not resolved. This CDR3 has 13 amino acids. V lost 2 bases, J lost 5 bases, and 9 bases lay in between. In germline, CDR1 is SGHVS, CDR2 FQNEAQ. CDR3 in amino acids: CASSLSLPETQYF. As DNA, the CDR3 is TGTGCCAGCAGCTTATCTTTACCGGAGACCCAGTACTTC.

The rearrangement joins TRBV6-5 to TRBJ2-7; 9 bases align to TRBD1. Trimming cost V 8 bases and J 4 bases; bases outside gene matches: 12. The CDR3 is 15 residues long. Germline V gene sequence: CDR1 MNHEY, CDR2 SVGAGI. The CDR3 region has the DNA TGTGCCAGCGGGCGTCCACCGGGACAGGGTTACGAGCAGTACTTC. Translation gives CASGRPPGQGYEQYF.

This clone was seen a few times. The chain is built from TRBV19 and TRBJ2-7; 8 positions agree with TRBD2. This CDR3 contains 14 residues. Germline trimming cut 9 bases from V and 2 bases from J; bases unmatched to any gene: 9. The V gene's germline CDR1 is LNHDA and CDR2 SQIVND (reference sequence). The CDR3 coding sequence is TGTGCCAGCTCCGATCGGGGGGGCACCTACGAGCAGTACTTC. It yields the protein CASSDRGGTYEQYF.

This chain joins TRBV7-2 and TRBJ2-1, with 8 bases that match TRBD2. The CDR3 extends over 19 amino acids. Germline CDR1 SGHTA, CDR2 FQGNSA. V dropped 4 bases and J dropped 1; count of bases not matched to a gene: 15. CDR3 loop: CASSYSGAGQIRSYNEQFF. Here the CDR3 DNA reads TGTGCCAGCAGCTATAGCGGGGCGGGGCAGATTCGGTCCTACAATGAGCAGTTCTTC.

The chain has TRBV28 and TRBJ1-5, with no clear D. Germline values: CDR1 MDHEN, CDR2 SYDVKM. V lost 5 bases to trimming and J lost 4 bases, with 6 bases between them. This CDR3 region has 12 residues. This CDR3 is CASSPLNQPQHF. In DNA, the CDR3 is TGTGCCAGCAGTCCACTTAATCAGCCCCAGCATTTT. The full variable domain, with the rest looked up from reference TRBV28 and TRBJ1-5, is DVKVTQSSRYLVKRTGEKVFLECVQDMDHENMFWYRQDPGLGLRLIYFSYDVKMKEKGDIPEGYSVSREKKERFSLILESASTNQTSMYLCASSPLNQPQHFGDGTRLSIL.

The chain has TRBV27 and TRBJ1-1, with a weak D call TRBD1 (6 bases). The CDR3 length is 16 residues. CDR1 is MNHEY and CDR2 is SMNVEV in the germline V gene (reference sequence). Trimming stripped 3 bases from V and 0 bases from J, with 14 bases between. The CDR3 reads CASSFRLRDMNTEAFF. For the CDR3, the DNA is TGTGCCAGCAGTTTTCGCCTCAGGGACATGAACACTGAAGCTTTCTTT.

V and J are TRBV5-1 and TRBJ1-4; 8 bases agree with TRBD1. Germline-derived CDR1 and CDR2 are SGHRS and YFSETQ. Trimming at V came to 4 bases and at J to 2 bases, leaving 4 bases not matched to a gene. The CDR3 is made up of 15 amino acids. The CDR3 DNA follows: TGCGCCAGCAGCGCCTACAGGGGGACTAATGAAAAACTGTTTTTT. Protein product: CASSAYRGTNEKLFF.

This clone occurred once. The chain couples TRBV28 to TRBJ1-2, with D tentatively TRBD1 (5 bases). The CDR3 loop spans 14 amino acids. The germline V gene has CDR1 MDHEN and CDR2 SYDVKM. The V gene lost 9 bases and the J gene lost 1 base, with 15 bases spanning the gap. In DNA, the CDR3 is TGTGCCAGTACGGGGGGGGGTTTTAACTATGGCTACACCTTC. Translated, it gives CASTGGGFNYGYTF.

The CDR3 reads CASSLETGVYGYTF. The CDR3 DNA follows: TGTGCCAGCAGCTTGGAGACAGGGGTATATGGCTACACCTTC. V and J are TRBV5-4 and TRBJ1-2, with TRBD1 matching 8 bases. The CDR3 runs to 14 residues. The V and J ends lost 0 bases and 5 bases, in that order; junction bases with no gene match: 3. CDR1 and CDR2 from the germline V gene are SGHNT and YYREEE (reference sequence).

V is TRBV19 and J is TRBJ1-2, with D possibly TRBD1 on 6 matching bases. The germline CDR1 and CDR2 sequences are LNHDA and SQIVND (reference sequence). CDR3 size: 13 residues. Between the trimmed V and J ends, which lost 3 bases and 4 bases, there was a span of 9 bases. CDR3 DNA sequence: TGTGCCAGTAGTATGGACAGTGTCTATGGCTACACCTTC. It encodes CASSMDSVYGYTF.

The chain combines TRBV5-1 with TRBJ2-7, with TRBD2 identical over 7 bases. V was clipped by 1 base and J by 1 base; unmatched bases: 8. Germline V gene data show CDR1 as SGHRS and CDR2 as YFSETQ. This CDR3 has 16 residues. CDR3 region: CASSLRPTGGSYEQYF. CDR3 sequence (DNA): TGCGCCAGCAGCTTGCGGCCCACCGGGGGGTCCTACGAGCAGTACTTC.

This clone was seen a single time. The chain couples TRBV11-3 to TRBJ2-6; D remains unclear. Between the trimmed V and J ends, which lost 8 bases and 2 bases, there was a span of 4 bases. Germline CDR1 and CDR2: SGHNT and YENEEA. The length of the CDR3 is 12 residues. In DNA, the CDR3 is TGTGCCAGCGGGACTGGGGCCAACGTCCTGACTTTC. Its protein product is CASGTGANVLTF.

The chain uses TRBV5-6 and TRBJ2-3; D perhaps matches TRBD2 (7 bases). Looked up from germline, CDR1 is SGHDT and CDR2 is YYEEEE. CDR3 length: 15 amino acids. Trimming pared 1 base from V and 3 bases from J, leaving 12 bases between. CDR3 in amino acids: CASSLRGAATDTQYF. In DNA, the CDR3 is TGTGCCAGCAGCTTGCGGGGGGCAGCAACAGATACGCAGTATTTT.

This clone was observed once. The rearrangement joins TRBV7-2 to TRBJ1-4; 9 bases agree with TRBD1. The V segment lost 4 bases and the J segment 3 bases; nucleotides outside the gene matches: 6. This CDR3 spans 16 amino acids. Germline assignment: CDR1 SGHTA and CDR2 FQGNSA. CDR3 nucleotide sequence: TGTGCCAGCAGCTCACAGGGGGCGGGCGCTAATGAAAAACTGTTTTTT. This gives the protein CASSSQGAGANEKLFF.